The 3 T cell receptor beta chains reported below all come from one sample, sequenced in a study of blood T cell repertoires in COVID-19. TCRdb's copy holds only in-frame clones and misses some; the assay was immunoSEQ multiplex PCR. The sample consists of 150,000 to 200,000 clones, approximately 73% of them appearing once. The sequencing sample was made of PBMCs or T cells enriched from blood (not recorded which). These receptors were taken from a woman in her forties or fifties with acute COVID-19.

V usage is TRBV5-4 and J usage is TRBJ2-7, with 8 bases lining up with TRBD2. V lost 2 bases to trimming and J lost 0 bases; unmatched junction nucleotides: 4. CDR1 is SGHNT, CDR2 YYREEE, per germline (reference sequence). There are 15 residues in the CDR3. CDR3 sequence (DNA): TGTGCCAGCAGCTTCGGGGGGGACTCCTCCTACGAGCAGTACGTC. Protein product: CASSFGGDSSYEQYV.

The gene calls are TRBV27 and TRBJ1-2; D remains unclear. Germline V lookup: CDR1 MNHEY, CDR2 SMNVEV (reference sequence). The CDR3 has 14 residues. The V and J ends lost 0 bases and 7 bases respectively, with 12 bases between them. The DNA for the CDR3 is TGTGCCAGCAGTTTATCTGACCGCGGGTTTGGCTACACCTTC. It specifies CASSLSDRGFGYTF.

This chain links TRBV5-4 with TRBJ2-2; a weak D match, TRBD1 (5 bases). V was shortened by 4 bases and J by 4 bases, with 17 bases between the two germline ends. The germline CDR1 and CDR2 sequences are SGHNT and YYREEE (reference sequence). This CDR3 has 16 residues. CDR3 DNA: TGTGCCAGCAGCCCAGGGTCCTATCGTGGCACCGGGGAGCTGTTTTTT. This gives the protein CASSPGSYRGTGELFF.